The sequence of this T cell receptor (beta chain) was determined in a study of T cell repertoires in cytomegalovirus infection. Study details: Public TCR beta signature analysis indicated the presence of both CMV infection and matching HLA type.

TCRdb reanalysed the reads using MiXCR and keeps one entry per CDR3 protein. This sample has some 700,000 distinct CDR3 sequences, with about a third found just once. The CDR3 runs to 17 residues. The trim removed 3 bases at V and 6 bases at J, leaving 15 bases unmatched. Looked up from germline, CDR1 is SGHTA and CDR2 is FQGNSA. General study findings and limits: Dominant in the ex vivo response were TCR beta clonotypes restricted by HLA-C and specific for CMV. Summed public TCR beta family frequency identified CMV carriers bearing the relevant HLA.

This clonotype was seen a few times. Its antigen is not known. Input material: PBMCs. This clonotype was sampled from a human donor in good health (CMV status not recorded). Some clones in this sample may be carry-over from other donors' samples. The chain employs TRBV7-2 and TRBJ2-7; 9 bases align to TRBD2. The CDR3 spells CASSLSLAGGSFVEQYF. CDR3 DNA: TGTGCCAGCAGCTTGTCTCTTGCGGGAGGGTCGTTCGTCGAGCAGTACTTC. Complete variable domain (other parts from reference TRBV7-2 and TRBJ2-7): GAGVSQSPSNKVTEKGKDVELRCDPISGHTALYWYRQSLGQGLEFLIYFQGNSAPDKSGLPSDRFSAERTGGSVSTLTIQRTQQEDSAVYLCASSLSLAGGSFVEQYFGPGTRLTVT.